A selection of T cell receptor beta chains follows, all from one sample in a study of blood T cell repertoires in COVID-19. Sequencing was performed with immunoSEQ multiplex PCR; in TCRdb, only in-frame clones are kept and a portion is missing. The table includes 150,000 to 200,000 clones, roughly 81% detected once. Sequenced input: peripheral blood. The receptors were gathered from an elderly woman with COVID-19, enrolled during active disease. The CDR3 runs from the conserved cysteine through the conserved F or W. D genes are given only for firm matches. The size field is filled for only some rows; it gives once, few, many or a size class.

D gene	V gene	clone size	J gene	CDR3 DNA	CDR3 protein
NA	TRBV28	NA	TRBJ2-7	TGTGCCAGCAGTTTCAGGCGGGTATCCTCCTACGAGCAGTACTTC	CASSFRRVSSYEQYF
NA	TRBV3-1/TRBV3-2	NA	TRBJ2-3	TGTGCCAGCAGCCAATTCGGTTCAGATACGCAGTATTTT	CASSQFGSDTQYF
NA	TRBV5-1	NA	TRBJ2-3	TGCGCCAGCAGCCTCAGGGTTGACACAGATACGCAGTATTTT	CASSLRVDTDTQYF
TRBD1	TRBV5-4	NA	TRBJ2-5	TGTGCCAGCAGCACCCGACAGGGGGAGACCCAGTACTTC	CASSTRQGETQYF
NA	TRBV19	NA	TRBJ2-2	TGTGCCAGTAGTCCCCTGGAGAGGACCGGGGAGCTGTTTTTT	CASSPLERTGELFF
TRBD2	TRBV18	NA	TRBJ2-5	TGTGCCAGCTCACTCGGGACTACCTATCCTTTAGAGACCCAGTACTTC	CASSLGTTYPLETQYF
NA	TRBV4-3	many	TRBJ1-3	TGCGCCAGCAGCCAAGACGCGGGCTCTGGAAACACCATATATTTT	CASSQDAGSGNTIYF
NA	TRBV4-2	NA	TRBJ2-2	TGTGCCAGCAGCCTAACAGGGTCCGGGGAGCTGTTTTTT	CASSLTGSGELFF
NA	TRBV6-5	NA	TRBJ2-5	TGTGCCAGCACTAGACAGACCCTAAGGGAGACCCAGTACTTC	CASTRQTLRETQYF
NA	TRBV12-3/TRBV12-4	NA	TRBJ2-7	TGTGCCAGCAGTTTGGGGGGTGACGAGCAGTACTTC	CASSLGGDEQYF
NA	TRBV7-2	NA	TRBJ1-6	TGTGCCAGCAGCCCCCATGGGGGAGGGGCACCCCTCCACTTT	CASSPHGGGAPLHF
NA	TRBV19	once	TRBJ2-5	TGTGCCAGTAGTCCTCGGAGGGCCGGGAGCCAAGAGACCCAGTACTTC	CASSPRRAGSQETQYF
NA	TRBV3-1/TRBV3-2	once	TRBJ2-5	TGTGCCAGCAGCCACTGGGACACCCAAGAGACCCAGTACTTC	CASSHWDTQETQYF
TRBD1	TRBV19	NA	TRBJ1-2	TGTGCCAGTCGAACAGGGGGAAGCTATGGCTACACCTTC	CASRTGGSYGYTF
TRBD1	TRBV4-2	NA	TRBJ1-4	TGTGCCAGCAGCCAGGGACAGGGTGGTGAAAAACTGTTTTTT	CASSQGQGGEKLFF
TRBD1	TRBV2	NA	TRBJ2-1	TGTGCCAGCAGTGCACAGGGGGCCCTCTACAATGAGCAGTTCTTC	CASSAQGALYNEQFF
NA	TRBV6-1	NA	TRBJ2-1	TGTGCCAGCAGTTACTCCTACAATGAGCAGTTCTTC	CASSYSYNEQFF
NA	TRBV28	NA	TRBJ2-1	TGTGCCAGCAGTTTAGTACCGAGCTCCTACAATGAGCAGTTCTTC	CASSLVPSSYNEQFF
NA	TRBV15	NA	TRBJ1-2	TGTGCCACCAGGAGTACAGGGCGGTATGGCTACACCTTC	CATRSTGRYGYTF
NA	TRBV20-1	NA	TRBJ2-5	TGCAGTGCTAGTTTCCCGAACGGTCAAGAGACCCAGTACTTC	CSASFPNGQETQYF
TRBD2	TRBV3-1/TRBV3-2	NA	TRBJ2-5	TGTGCCAGCGGGGCGGGAGAGGACCAAGAGACCCAGTACTTC	CASGAGEDQETQYF
NA	TRBV5-1	NA	TRBJ2-7	TGCGCCAGCAGCATCCTTACCCCGGTGGAGCAGTACTTC	CASSILTPVEQYF
TRBD2	TRBV5-1	few	TRBJ2-4	TGCGCCAGCAGCAACCTAGCGGGAGGGCCTAACATTCAGTACTTC	CASSNLAGGPNIQYF
NA	TRBV5-6	once	TRBJ2-5	TGTGCCAGCAGCTTGGTGCGGGGGACCCAGTACTTC	CASSLVRGTQYF
TRBD1	TRBV5-5	once	TRBJ2-3	TGTGCCAGCAGCCGAACCGGGACAGGGTTAGGAGATACGCAGTATTTT	CASSRTGTGLGDTQYF
NA	TRBV7-8	NA	TRBJ1-4	TGTGCCAGCAGCTTAGCGGTAGCGGTTTATAATGAAAAACTGTTTTTT	CASSLAVAVYNEKLFF
TRBD1	TRBV2	NA	TRBJ2-4	TGTGCCAGCAGCTCTCGGCGACAGGGTAACATTCAGTACTTC	CASSSRRQGNIQYF
NA	TRBV7-9	NA	TRBJ1-1	TGTGCCAGCAGCGCTGCCGGGAACACTGAAGCTTTCTTT	CASSAAGNTEAFF
TRBD1	TRBV19	NA	TRBJ2-5	TGTGCCAGTAGTACTGGACAGGGCGAGACCCAGTACTTC	CASSTGQGETQYF
TRBD1	TRBV6-1	NA	TRBJ2-7	TGTGCCAGCAGTGATCGGGGACAGAGCTCCTACGAGCAGTACTTC	CASSDRGQSSYEQYF
NA	TRBV19	NA	TRBJ1-6	TGTGCCAGTAGTCCGCAGGGTGGGTTCTCCTATAATTCACCCCTCCACTTT	CASSPQGGFSYNSPLHF
TRBD1	TRBV10-3	NA	TRBJ2-7	TGTGCCATCAGTGAGCGAAGTCCCGGGACAGGGGGAGAGCAGTACTTC	CAISERSPGTGGEQYF
NA	TRBV5-1	NA	TRBJ2-3	TGCGCCAGCAGTGGAGACCTCACAGATACGCAGTATTTT	CASSGDLTDTQYF
NA	TRBV4-3	NA	TRBJ2-2	TGCGCCAGCAGTCGGTGGGACACAGCGAACACCGGGGAGCTGTTTTTT	CASSRWDTANTGELFF
TRBD1	TRBV7-2	NA	TRBJ2-1	TGTGCCAGCAGCTTAGGGGACAGGGGTAATGAGCAGTTCTTC	CASSLGDRGNEQFF
TRBD1	TRBV14	few	TRBJ1-1	TGTGCCAGCAGCCTCCTAGACAGGGAAGCAGGTGAAGCTTTCTTT	CASSLLDREAGEAFF
TRBD2	TRBV5-1	NA	TRBJ2-2	TGCGCCAGCAGCGCCTACGGATTGACTAGCGGGACAGGGGAGCTGTTTTTT	CASSAYGLTSGTGELFF
NA	TRBV24-1	NA	TRBJ2-7	TGTGCCACCAGTGACCAAAACAGGGTTGAGCAGTACTTC	CATSDQNRVEQYF
NA	TRBV5-6	NA	TRBJ1-2	TGTGCCAGCAGCTTGACGGAGGGATATGGCTACACCTTC	CASSLTEGYGYTF
NA	TRBV7-2	NA	TRBJ2-1	TGTGCCAGCAGCTTCGGAGAAAGATTCGGCACTTACAATGAGCAGTTCTTC	CASSFGERFGTYNEQFF
NA	TRBV6-5	NA	TRBJ2-2	TGTGCCAGCAGTTACCCTACCGGGGAGCTGTTTTTT	CASSYPTGELFF
TRBD2	TRBV11-3	once	TRBJ2-1	TGTGCCAGCAGCGCGGGACTAGCGGTTTACAATGAGCAGTTCTTC	CASSAGLAVYNEQFF
NA	TRBV28	NA	TRBJ2-1	TGTGCCAGCAGTTTAGGGGTCAGGCTAGCTTGGAATGAGCAGTTCTTC	CASSLGVRLAWNEQFF
TRBD2	TRBV11-1	NA	TRBJ2-3	TGTGCCAGCAGCTTAGCTCTAGCGGGTCCGGATACGCAGTATTTT	CASSLALAGPDTQYF
TRBD1	TRBV2	NA	TRBJ2-1	TGTGCCAGCAGTGCGGGACAGAGCCTCTACAATGAGCAGTTCTTC	CASSAGQSLYNEQFF
TRBD1	TRBV27	NA	TRBJ1-1	TGTGCCAGCAGTTCGTGGACAGGGGGCTGGGCCACTGAAGCTTTCTTT	CASSSWTGGWATEAFF
TRBD1	TRBV27	once	TRBJ1-2	TGTGCCAGCAGTCTCACCGCTGGGACAGGGGGCTATGGCTACACCTTC	CASSLTAGTGGYGYTF
NA	TRBV19	NA	TRBJ1-3	TGTGCCAGTGGTCGAGGGAGCTCTGGAAACACCATATATTTT	CASGRGSSGNTIYF